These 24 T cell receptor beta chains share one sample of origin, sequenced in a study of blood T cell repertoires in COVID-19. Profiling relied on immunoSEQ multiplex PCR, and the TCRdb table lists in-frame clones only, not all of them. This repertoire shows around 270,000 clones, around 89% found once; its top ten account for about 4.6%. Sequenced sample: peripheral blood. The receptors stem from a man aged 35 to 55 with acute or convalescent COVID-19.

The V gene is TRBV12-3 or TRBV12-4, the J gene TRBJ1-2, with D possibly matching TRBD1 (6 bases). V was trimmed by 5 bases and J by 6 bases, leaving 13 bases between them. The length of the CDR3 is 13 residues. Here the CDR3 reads CASSRQEVDGYTF. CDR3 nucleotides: TGTGCCAGCAGTCGACAGGAGGTGGATGGCTACACCTTC.

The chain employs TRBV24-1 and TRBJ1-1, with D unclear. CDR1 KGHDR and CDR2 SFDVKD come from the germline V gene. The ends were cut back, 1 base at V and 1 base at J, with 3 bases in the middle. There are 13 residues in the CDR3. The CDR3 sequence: CATSDFSNTEAFF. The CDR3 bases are TGTGCCACCAGTGATTTCTCGAACACTGAAGCTTTCTTT.

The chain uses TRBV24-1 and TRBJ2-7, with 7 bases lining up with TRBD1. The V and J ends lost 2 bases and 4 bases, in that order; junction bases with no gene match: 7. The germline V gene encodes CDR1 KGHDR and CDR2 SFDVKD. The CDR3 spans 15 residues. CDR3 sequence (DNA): TGTGCCACCAGTGATTCAGGGGGTACCTTTTACGAGCAGTACTTC. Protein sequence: CATSDSGGTFYEQYF.

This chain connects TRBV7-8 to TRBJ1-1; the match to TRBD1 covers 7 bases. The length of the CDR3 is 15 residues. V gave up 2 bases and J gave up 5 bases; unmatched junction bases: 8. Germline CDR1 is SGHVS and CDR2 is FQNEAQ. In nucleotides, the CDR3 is TGTGCCAGCAGCTTACTGAGCTCAGGGGGGACTGAAGCTTTCTTT. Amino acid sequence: CASSLLSSGGTEAFF. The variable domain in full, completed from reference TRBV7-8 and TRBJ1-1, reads GAGVSQSPRYKVAKRGQDVALRCDPISGHVSLFWYQQALGQGPEFLTYFQNEAQLDKSGLPSDRFFAERPEGSVSTLKIQRTQQEDSAVYLCASSLLSSGGTEAFFGQGTRLTVV.

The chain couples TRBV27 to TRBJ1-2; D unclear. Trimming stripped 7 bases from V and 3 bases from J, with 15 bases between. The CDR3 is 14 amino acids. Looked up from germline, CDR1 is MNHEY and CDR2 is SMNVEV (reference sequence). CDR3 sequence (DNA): TGTGCCAGCACCCCCGGCGGAGGACACTATGGCTACACCTTC. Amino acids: CASTPGGGHYGYTF.

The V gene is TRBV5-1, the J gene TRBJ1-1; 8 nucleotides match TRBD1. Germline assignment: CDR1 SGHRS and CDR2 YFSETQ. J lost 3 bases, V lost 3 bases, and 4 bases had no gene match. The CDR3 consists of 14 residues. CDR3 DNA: TGCGCCAGCAGCTCACAGGGGGAGTACACTGAAGCTTTCTTT. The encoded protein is CASSSQGEYTEAFF.

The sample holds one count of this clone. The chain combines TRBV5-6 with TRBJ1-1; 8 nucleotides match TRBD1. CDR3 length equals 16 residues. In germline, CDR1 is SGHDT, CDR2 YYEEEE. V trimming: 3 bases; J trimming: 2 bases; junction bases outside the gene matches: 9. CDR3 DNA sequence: TGTGCCAGCAGCTACGGACAGGGATCAAAAAACACTGAAGCTTTCTTT. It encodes CASSYGQGSKNTEAFF.

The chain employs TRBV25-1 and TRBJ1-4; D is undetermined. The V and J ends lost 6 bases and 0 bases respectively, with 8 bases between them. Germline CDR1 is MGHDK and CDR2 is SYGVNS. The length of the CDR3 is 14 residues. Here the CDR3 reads CASRSPATNEKLFF. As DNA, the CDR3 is TGTGCCAGCAGGTCCCCTGCAACTAATGAAAAACTGTTTTTT.

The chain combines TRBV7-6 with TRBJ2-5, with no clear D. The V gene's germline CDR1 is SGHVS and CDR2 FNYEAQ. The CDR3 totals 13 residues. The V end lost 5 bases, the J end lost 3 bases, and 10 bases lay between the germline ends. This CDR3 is CASSLQLEETQYF. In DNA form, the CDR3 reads TGTGCCAGCAGCCTGCAACTGGAAGAGACCCAGTACTTC.

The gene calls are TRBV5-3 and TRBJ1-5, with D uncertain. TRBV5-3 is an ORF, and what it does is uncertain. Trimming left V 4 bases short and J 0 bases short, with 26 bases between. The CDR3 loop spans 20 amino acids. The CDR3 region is CARSISLGSRGFYSNQPQHF. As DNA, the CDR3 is TGTGCCAGAAGCATTTCCCTAGGATCGCGTGGATTTTATAGCAATCAGCCCCAGCATTTT.

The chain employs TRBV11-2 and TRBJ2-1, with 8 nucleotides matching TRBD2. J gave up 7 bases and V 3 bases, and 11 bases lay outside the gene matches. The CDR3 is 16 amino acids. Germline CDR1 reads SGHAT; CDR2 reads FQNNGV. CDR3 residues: CASSFEYGGGLNEQFF. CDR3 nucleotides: TGTGCCAGCAGCTTTGAATACGGGGGGGGCTTAAATGAGCAGTTCTTC.

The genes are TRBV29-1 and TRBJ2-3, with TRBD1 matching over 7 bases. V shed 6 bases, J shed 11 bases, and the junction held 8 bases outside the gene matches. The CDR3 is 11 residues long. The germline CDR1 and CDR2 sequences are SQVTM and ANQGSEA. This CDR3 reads CSVYQGEGQYF. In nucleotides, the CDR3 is TGCAGCGTCTACCAGGGGGAAGGGCAGTATTTT.

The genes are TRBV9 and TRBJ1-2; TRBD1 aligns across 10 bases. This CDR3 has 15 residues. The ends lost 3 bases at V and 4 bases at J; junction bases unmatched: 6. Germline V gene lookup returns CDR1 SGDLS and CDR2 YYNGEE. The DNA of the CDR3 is TGTGCCAGCAGCGCGGACAGGGGGAACGGCTATGGCTACACCTTC. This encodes CASSADRGNGYGYTF.

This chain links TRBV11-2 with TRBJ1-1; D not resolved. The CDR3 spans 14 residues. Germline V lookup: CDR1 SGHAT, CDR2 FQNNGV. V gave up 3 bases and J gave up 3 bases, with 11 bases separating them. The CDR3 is CASSFSERHTEAFF. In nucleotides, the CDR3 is TGTGCCAGCAGCTTCTCGGAGAGGCACACTGAAGCTTTCTTT.

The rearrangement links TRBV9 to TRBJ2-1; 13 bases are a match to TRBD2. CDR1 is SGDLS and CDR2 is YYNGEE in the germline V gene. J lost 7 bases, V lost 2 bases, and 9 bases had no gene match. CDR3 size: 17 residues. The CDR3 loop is CASSVELAGGPGNEQFF. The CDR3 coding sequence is TGTGCCAGCAGCGTGGAACTAGCGGGGGGGCCGGGTAATGAGCAGTTCTTC.

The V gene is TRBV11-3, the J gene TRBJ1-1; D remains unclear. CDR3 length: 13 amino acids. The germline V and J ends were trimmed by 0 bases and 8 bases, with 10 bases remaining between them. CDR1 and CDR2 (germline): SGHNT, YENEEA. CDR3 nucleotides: TGTGCCAGCAGCTTAGATATTTGGAGCGAAGCTTTCTTT. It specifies CASSLDIWSEAFF. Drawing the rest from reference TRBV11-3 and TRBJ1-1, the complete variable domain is EAGVVQSPRYKIIEKKQPVAFWCNPISGHNTLYWYLQNLGQGPELLIRYENEEAVDDSQLPKDRFSAERLKGVDSTLKIQPAELGDSAVYLCASSLDIWSEAFFGQGTRLTVV.

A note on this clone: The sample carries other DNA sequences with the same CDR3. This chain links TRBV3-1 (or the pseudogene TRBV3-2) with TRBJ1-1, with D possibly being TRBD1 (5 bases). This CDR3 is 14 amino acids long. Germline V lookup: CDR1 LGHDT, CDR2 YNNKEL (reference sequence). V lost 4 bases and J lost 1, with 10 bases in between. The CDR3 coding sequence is TGTGCCAGCAGCCTCAGGGAATCGAACACTGAAGCTTTCTTT. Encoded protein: CASSLRESNTEAFF.

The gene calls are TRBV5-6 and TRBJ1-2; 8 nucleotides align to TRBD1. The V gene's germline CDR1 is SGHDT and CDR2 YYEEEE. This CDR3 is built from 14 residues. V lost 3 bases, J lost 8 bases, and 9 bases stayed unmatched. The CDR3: CASSWDRSAGGYTF. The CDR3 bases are TGTGCCAGCAGCTGGGACAGGTCGGCGGGAGGCTACACCTTC.

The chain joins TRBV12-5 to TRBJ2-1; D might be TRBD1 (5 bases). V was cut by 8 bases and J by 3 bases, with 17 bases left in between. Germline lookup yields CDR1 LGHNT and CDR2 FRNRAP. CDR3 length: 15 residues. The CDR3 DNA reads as TGTGCTAGTAAAAGGGGCCCCGAGCTCTACAATGAGCAGTTCTTC. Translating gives CASKRGPELYNEQFF.

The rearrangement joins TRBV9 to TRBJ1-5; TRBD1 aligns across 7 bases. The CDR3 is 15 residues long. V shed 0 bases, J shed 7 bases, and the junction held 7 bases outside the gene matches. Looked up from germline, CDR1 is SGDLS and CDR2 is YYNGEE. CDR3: CASSVGQGREQPQHF. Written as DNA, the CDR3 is TGTGCCAGCAGCGTAGGACAGGGAAGGGAACAGCCCCAGCATTTT.

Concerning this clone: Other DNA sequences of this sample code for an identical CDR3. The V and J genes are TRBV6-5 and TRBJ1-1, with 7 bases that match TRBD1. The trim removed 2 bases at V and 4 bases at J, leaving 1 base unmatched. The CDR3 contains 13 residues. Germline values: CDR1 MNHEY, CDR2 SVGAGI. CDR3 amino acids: CASSYAGGTEAFF. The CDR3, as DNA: TGTGCCAGCAGTTACGCAGGGGGCACTGAAGCTTTCTTT.

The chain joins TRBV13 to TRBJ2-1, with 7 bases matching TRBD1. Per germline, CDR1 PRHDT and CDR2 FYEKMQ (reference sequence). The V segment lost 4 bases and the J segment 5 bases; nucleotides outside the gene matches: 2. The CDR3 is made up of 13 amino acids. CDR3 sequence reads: CASSSGTDNEQFF. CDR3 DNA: TGTGCCAGCAGCTCCGGGACAGACAATGAGCAGTTCTTC.

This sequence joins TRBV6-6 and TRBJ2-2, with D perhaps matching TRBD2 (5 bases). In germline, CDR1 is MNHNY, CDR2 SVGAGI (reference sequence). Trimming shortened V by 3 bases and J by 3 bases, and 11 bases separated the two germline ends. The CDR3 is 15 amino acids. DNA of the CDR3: TGTGCCAGCAGTTATAGGGAGTTGCACACCGGGGAGCTGTTTTTT. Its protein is CASSYRELHTGELFF.

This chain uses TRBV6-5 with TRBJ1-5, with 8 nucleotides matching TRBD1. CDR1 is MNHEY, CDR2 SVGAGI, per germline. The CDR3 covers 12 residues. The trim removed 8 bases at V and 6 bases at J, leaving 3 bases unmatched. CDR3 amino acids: CASGQGFQPQHF. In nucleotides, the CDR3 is TGTGCCAGCGGACAGGGTTTTCAGCCCCAGCATTTT.